The sequence of this TCR beta chain was determined in a study of T-cell memory formation after mild COVID-19. MiXCR was run by TCRdb on the 5' RACE reads, yielding one entry per CDR3 protein. The data hold around 250,000 distinct CDR3 sequences, with 15% to 20% observed a single time. V lost 5 bases, J lost 5 bases, and 6 bases lay in between. The CDR3 sequence is 12 residues long. CDR1 MRHNA and CDR2 SNTAGT come from the germline V gene. At least ten counts were recorded for this clonotype. The receptor comes from a young man who had mild COVID-19 (a few samples of this study predate the infection). Cell type and time point are not known. The chain links TRBV6-4 to TRBJ2-2; D not resolved. Sequenced: PBMCs or a T cell subset sorted from them (not recorded which). Written as DNA, the CDR3 is TGTGCCAGCAGTTCGAGAACCGGGGAGCTGTTTTTT. Its translation: CASSSRTGELFF.